One TCR beta chain is described in this entry. This clone was detected only once. Its antigen is currently not known. Base qualities are not recorded, but no much larger clone differs from it by a single base. This entry is derived from a study of control samples from healthy donors and cancer patients (TCRdb year 2020). Receptors were amplified or captured by the immunoSEQ multiplex PCR assay. This immuneACCESS table, as held by TCRdb, lists in-frame sequences with V and J called but not all clones. Of the missing ones, under half trace to an unresolved V gene in checked studies; the others have no known cause. The sample table records over 200,000 clones; roughly 82% of these occur just once. Of the sample, about an eighth is held by the ten largest clones. The TCR comes from a woman between 55 and 75 years old with lung cancer. The sample taken for sequencing was PBMCs.

The CDR3 protein: CASSQERRGGVGTEAFF. The sequenced DNA is TGCGCCAGCAGCCAAGAGAGGCGTGGCGGGGTTGGGACTGAAGCTTTCTTT. Recombination connected TRBV4-1 to TRBJ1-1; the D gene cannot be named for sure. CDR1 is given as MGHRA and CDR2 as YSYEKL, both from the germline V gene. Spanning cysteine to phenylalanine, the CDR3 consists of 17 amino acids. Only the CDR3 region is kept as DNA, spanning 51 bases read in frame from base 1. V is shortened by 0 bases, J by 5 bases, and the region joining them spans 19 bases.